These 20 T cell receptor beta chains were all obtained from the same sample, sequenced in a study of control samples from healthy donors and cancer patients. The repertoire was sequenced with immunoSEQ multiplex PCR; TCRdb's copy has only in-frame clones and lacks some. The sample carries 99,000 or so clones, about 83% recorded once. Input material: blood. Receptors originate from a woman aged 50 to 60 in good health.

This chain uses TRBV15 with TRBJ2-1; 12 nucleotides match TRBD2. J gave up 10 bases and V 0 bases, and 4 bases lay outside the gene matches. The V gene's germline CDR1 is LNHNV and CDR2 YYDKDF (reference sequence). The CDR3 is 15 amino acids. The CDR3 is CATSRDLAGGREQFF. CDR3 nucleotide sequence: TGTGCCACCAGCAGAGATCTAGCGGGGGGGAGGGAGCAGTTCTTC.

The CDR3 DNA reads TGTGCCAGCAGCAAAGCGGGGTTTGAGCAGTACTTC. Amino acids: CASSKAGFEQYF. V is TRBV21-1 and J is TRBJ2-7. TRBV21-1 is listed as a pseudogene. The CDR3 is made up of 12 amino acids.

The rearrangement uses TRBV7-8 and TRBJ1-1; D uncertain. Germline CDR1 reads SGHVS; CDR2 reads FQNEAQ. Trimming took 5 bases from V and 1 from J, leaving 8 bases between them. The CDR3 has 13 amino acids. CDR3 in amino acids: CASSPPWNTEAFF. Written as DNA, the CDR3 is TGTGCCAGCAGCCCTCCTTGGAACACTGAAGCTTTCTTT.

The V and J genes are TRBV4-2 and TRBJ2-2; 8 bases fit TRBD2. Per the germline V gene, CDR1 is LGHNA and CDR2 is YNFKEQ. V shed 0 bases and J 3 bases; nucleotides not matched to a gene: 3. CDR3 length: 16 amino acids. Here the CDR3 DNA reads TGTGCCAGCAGCCAAGATCACGGGGGGGACACCGGGGAGCTGTTTTTT. Amino acid sequence: CASSQDHGGDTGELFF.

The J gene is TRBJ2-1, the V gene TRBV9; TRBD2 might be the D (5 bases). This CDR3 contains 15 residues. V was shortened by 0 bases and J by 4 bases, with 11 bases between the two germline ends. Germline V gene sequence: CDR1 SGDLS, CDR2 YYNGEE. CDR3 DNA: TGTGCCAGCAGCGTAGGAAGCGGCATGTACAATGAGCAGTTCTTC. The encoded protein is CASSVGSGMYNEQFF.

V is TRBV19 and J is TRBJ2-7; a possible D gene is TRBD1 (5 bases). Germline loops: CDR1 LNHDA, CDR2 SQIVND (reference sequence). The V gene lost 5 bases and the J gene lost 2 bases, with 16 bases spanning the gap. CDR3 length equals 15 residues. The chain's CDR3 is CASSEEGVSPYEQYF. The DNA for the CDR3 is TGTGCCAGTAGTGAGGAAGGGGTCAGTCCCTACGAGCAGTACTTC.

This clone has just a few counts. The chain has TRBV3-1 (or the pseudogene TRBV3-2) and TRBJ1-6; perhaps TRBD1 as D (6 bases). CDR1 and CDR2 (germline): LGHDT, YNNKEL (reference sequence). V lost 5 bases and J lost 8, with 10 bases in between. CDR3 size: 13 residues. CDR3: CASSEHRDSPLHF. As DNA, the CDR3 is TGTGCCAGCAGCGAACACAGGGATTCACCCCTCCACTTT.

V usage is TRBV19 and J usage is TRBJ1-2; 7 bases align to TRBD1. Unmatched junction bases numbered 7, after V lost 4 bases and J lost 2 bases. In germline, CDR1 is LNHDA, CDR2 SQIVND (reference sequence). There are 15 residues in the CDR3. CDR3 nucleotide sequence: TGTGCCAGTAGTACTAGGACAGGACGAAACTATGGCTACACCTTC. Amino acids: CASSTRTGRNYGYTF.

This chain joins TRBV9 and TRBJ1-1; D is unclear. The CDR3 contains 12 residues. V was trimmed by 3 bases and J by 0 bases, leaving 3 bases between them. The V gene's germline CDR1 is SGDLS and CDR2 YYNGEE. The CDR3 bases are TGTGCCAGCAGCGGGGTGAACACTGAAGCTTTCTTT. This gives the protein CASSGVNTEAFF.

The J gene is TRBJ1-1, the V gene TRBV24-1; perhaps TRBD1 as D (6 bases). The germline V gene encodes CDR1 KGHDR and CDR2 SFDVKD. Trimming pared 6 bases from V and 4 bases from J, leaving 11 bases between. The CDR3 consists of 13 residues. CDR3 loop: CATSRTGSTEAFF. The CDR3 DNA follows: TGTGCCACCAGTAGAACAGGGAGCACTGAAGCTTTCTTT.

Note on this clone: Within the sample, other DNA sequences also encode this same CDR3. The chain recombines TRBV29-1 with TRBJ1-5; tentative D call: TRBD1 (5 bases). Trimming stripped 5 bases from V and 2 bases from J, with 10 bases between. The germline V gene encodes CDR1 SQVTM and CDR2 ANQGSEA. The CDR3 has 13 amino acids. CDR3 protein: CSVRDGGNQPQHF. The CDR3 region has the DNA TGCAGCGTTAGGGACGGGGGCAATCAGCCCCAGCATTTT.

This chain connects TRBV24-1 to TRBJ2-7; D not certain. Germline V gene lookup returns CDR1 KGHDR and CDR2 SFDVKD. The V end lost 5 bases, the J end lost 0 bases, and 7 bases lay between the germline ends. The CDR3 sequence is 13 residues long. The CDR3 spells CATSADLSYEQYF. The CDR3 DNA follows: TGTGCCACCAGTGCGGACCTCTCCTACGAGCAGTACTTC.

V gene TRBV29-1 combines with J gene TRBJ2-3; either TRBD1 or TRBD2 may supply D (5 bases each). V was pared by 7 bases and J by 6 bases, with 14 bases between. Germline CDR1 SQVTM, CDR2 ANQGSEA. This CDR3 contains 12 residues. DNA for the CDR3: TGCAGCGCCGTCGACGGGACGGATACGCAGTATTTT. It is translated as CSAVDGTDTQYF.

The chain has TRBV5-5 and TRBJ1-5; D remains unclear. The CDR3 totals 14 residues. V was cut by 2 bases and J by 2 bases, with 8 bases left in between. Germline V gene sequence: CDR1 SGHKS, CDR2 YYEKEE (reference sequence). For the CDR3, the DNA is TGTGCCAGCAGCTTTCGGGGTGGCAATCAGCCCCAGCATTTT. Translation: CASSFRGGNQPQHF.

The chain carries TRBV5-1 and TRBJ2-5, with TRBD1 as a possible D gene (6 bases). The V and J ends lost 0 bases and 1 base respectively, with 10 bases between them. Per germline, CDR1 SGHRS and CDR2 YFSETQ. The CDR3 has 15 amino acids. CDR3: CASSLGGGTQETQYF. CDR3 nucleotides: TGCGCCAGCAGCTTGGGTGGGGGCACCCAAGAGACCCAGTACTTC.

This chain connects TRBV4-3 to TRBJ2-5; D might be TRBD1 (5 bases). CDR3 length: 16 amino acids. Between the trimmed V and J ends, which lost 4 bases and 1 base, there was a span of 16 bases. The germline V gene has CDR1 LGHNA and CDR2 YSLEER. In nucleotides, the CDR3 is TGCGCCAGCAGCCCATTAGGTAGGGGTTTCCAAGAGACCCAGTACTTC. This encodes CASSPLGRGFQETQYF.

The rearrangement uses TRBV19 and TRBJ2-5; D is ambiguous. Between the trimmed V and J ends, which lost 1 base and 2 bases, there was a span of 8 bases. The CDR3 loop spans 14 amino acids. The germline CDR1 and CDR2 sequences are LNHDA and SQIVND (reference sequence). DNA for the CDR3: TGTGCCAGTAGTATAGGAGACTTACAAGAGACCCAGTACTTC. Its protein product is CASSIGDLQETQYF.

The rearrangement uses TRBV2 and TRBJ1-2; D is perhaps TRBD1 (6 bases). CDR1 is SNHLY and CDR2 is FYNNEI in the germline V gene. This CDR3 region has 15 residues. Trimming cost V 9 bases and J 6 bases, with 23 bases left between them. The CDR3 spells CASVEPTGLMNGYTF. CDR3 sequence (DNA): TGTGCCAGTGTGGAACCGACAGGCTTGATGAATGGCTACACCTTC.

V is TRBV2 and J is TRBJ1-6; D is ambiguous. Germline V CDR1 and CDR2: SNHLY, FYNNEI. V was clipped by 8 bases and J by 7 bases, with 9 bases between them. CDR3 size: 12 residues. The CDR3 DNA follows: TGTGCCAGCCAAGCAGAGAATTCACCCCTCCACTTT. It translates to CASQAENSPLHF.

This chain joins TRBV3-1 (or the pseudogene TRBV3-2) and TRBJ2-5, with D perhaps matching TRBD1 (7 bases). The CDR3 is 14 residues long. Germline V CDR1 and CDR2: LGHDT, YNNKEL (reference sequence). V was pared by 4 bases and J by 4 bases, with 13 bases between. CDR3 coding DNA: TGTGCCAGCAGCCCCAGGAGGGGGCGAGAGACCCAGTACTTC. Encoded protein: CASSPRRGRETQYF.